This is a list of T cell receptor beta chains from one sample in a study of blood T cells in healthy people across ages. TCRdb fed the 5' RACE reads into MiXCR, producing one record per CDR3 protein. The data hold almost 1 million distinct CDR3 sequences, with about 51% observed a single time. The sequencing input was blood. These receptors originate from a woman between 55 and 75 years old in good health. CDR3s include the opening cysteine and the closing phenylalanine or tryptophan. The D gene is left open where the match is weak. Where a row states a size, it is once, few, many or the class of an expanded clone; other rows omit it.

clone size	V gene	J gene	D gene	CDR3 protein	CDR3 DNA
many	TRBV25-1	TRBJ2-2	.	CASSDPVGGNTGELFF	TGTGCCAGCAGTGACCCGGTTGGCGGGAACACCGGGGAGCTGTTTTTT
.	TRBV7-8	TRBJ2-7	.	CASSLATVESYEQYF	TGTGCCAGCAGCTTAGCGACAGTTGAATCCTACGAGCAGTACTTC
.	TRBV6-2/TRBV6-3	TRBJ2-7	.	CASSYSQPEQYF	TGTGCCAGCAGTTACTCGCAGCCCGAGCAGTACTTC
few	TRBV20-1	TRBJ2-7	TRBD1	CSAGPGQGFYEQYF	TGCAGTGCGGGCCCGGGACAGGGCTTTTACGAGCAGTACTTC
.	TRBV28	TRBJ2-6	TRBD2	CASSLNRGRTSGKAPGANVLTF	TGTGCCAGCAGTTTAAACAGGGGAAGGACTAGCGGTAAGGCACCTGGGGCCAACGTCCTGACTTTC
once	TRBV20-1	TRBJ1-2	.	CSASSAPGGYTF	TGCAGTGCTAGTAGTGCCCCTGGGGGCTACACCTTC
.	TRBV4-3	TRBJ1-6	.	CASSQEGTGFSPPHF	TGCGCCAGCAGCCAAGAGGGTACAGGGTTTTCACCCCCCCACTTT
few	TRBV14	TRBJ2-5	TRBD2	CANSRATGGGETQYF	TGTGCCAACAGCCGGGCAACGGGAGGTGGAGAGACCCAGTACTTC
.	TRBV6-2/TRBV6-3	TRBJ2-2	TRBD2	CASGWEGVHTGELFF	TGTGCCAGCGGATGGGAGGGAGTTCACACCGGGGAGCTGTTTTTT
.	TRBV15	TRBJ2-1	TRBD1	CAASGQGAYNEQFF	TGTGCCGCCTCCGGACAGGGGGCCTACAATGAGCAGTTCTTC
.	TRBV20-1	TRBJ2-6	.	CSASSVFGANVLTF	TGCAGTGCTAGTAGCGTGTTTGGGGCCAACGTCCTGACTTTC
.	TRBV4-1	TRBJ2-4	TRBD1	CASSQTQGAAKNIQYF	TGCGCCAGCAGCCAGACTCAGGGGGCTGCCAAAAACATTCAGTACTTC
few	TRBV6-5	TRBJ2-3	.	CASRSVTSTDTQYF	TGTGCCAGCCGCTCGGTTACTAGCACAGATACGCAGTATTTT
few	TRBV29-1	TRBJ2-7	.	CSVGGRPGFNEQYF	TGCAGCGTTGGGGGCAGGCCGGGGTTCAACGAGCAGTACTTC
few	TRBV28	TRBJ2-6	.	CASKGSRPTPGANVLTF	TGTGCCAGCAAAGGGTCGCGCCCCACCCCTGGGGCCAACGTCCTGACTTTC
few	TRBV13	TRBJ1-6	.	CTSRGRYNSPLHF	TGTACCAGCCGAGGGAGATATAATTCACCCCTCCACTTT
many	TRBV7-2	TRBJ2-3	.	CASSLAGVSTDTQYF	TGTGCCAGCAGCTTAGCGGGAGTAAGCACAGATACGCAGTATTTT
.	TRBV5-6	TRBJ1-2	.	CASSLGATNGYTF	TGTGCCAGCTCACTTGGGGCCACAAATGGCTACACCTTC
.	TRBV4-2	TRBJ1-6	.	CASNLGQGSYNSPLHF	TGTGCCAGCAACCTCGGGCAGGGCTCCTATAATTCACCCCTCCACTTT
.	TRBV29-1	TRBJ2-2	.	CSVVPGTSTGELFF	TGCAGCGTTGTGCCCGGGACCAGCACCGGGGAGCTGTTTTTT
few	TRBV4-2	TRBJ1-2	.	CASSQLNGYTF	TGTGCCAGCAGCCAACTGAATGGCTACACCTTC
once	TRBV2	TRBJ2-5	TRBD1	CASSEGTEIRSIQETQYF	TGTGCCAGCAGTGAGGGGACAGAGATCCGAAGTATCCAAGAGACCCAGTACTTC
.	TRBV9	TRBJ2-7	.	CASSVVSCYWAYEQYF	TGTGCCAGCAGCGTAGTCTCTTGTTATTGGGCTTACGAGCAGTACTTC
few	TRBV9	TRBJ2-1	TRBD1	CASSSRQGNYNEQFF	TGTGCCAGCAGCTCCCGACAGGGCAACTACAATGAGCAGTTCTTC
many	TRBV4-3	TRBJ2-4	.	CASSQEFALGNIQYF	TGCGCCAGCAGCCAAGAATTTGCGCTCGGAAACATTCAGTACTTC
.	TRBV28	TRBJ2-7	.	CASSLKGSYNEQYF	TGTGCCAGCAGCCTAAAGGGCTCCTACAATGAGCAGTACTTC
.	TRBV29-1	TRBJ1-4	.	CSVALGPGNEKLFF	TGCAGCGTTGCCTTGGGGCCCGGTAATGAAAAACTGTTTTTT
.	TRBV18	TRBJ2-6	TRBD1	CASSPDRVPSGANVLTF	TGTGCCAGCTCACCGGACAGGGTACCCTCTGGGGCCAACGTCCTGACTTTC
few	TRBV7-2	TRBJ2-3	TRBD2	CASSSSGRGADTQYF	TGTGCCAGCAGTAGTAGCGGGAGAGGGGCAGATACGCAGTATTTT
.	TRBV4-3	TRBJ2-3	.	CASSQPLWSTQYF	TGCGCCAGCAGCCAGCCGCTTTGGAGTACGCAGTATTTT
.	TRBV7-3	TRBJ2-3	.	CASSYARGDTQYF	TGTGCCAGCAGCTACGCGAGAGGAGACACGCAGTATTTT
.	TRBV7-9	TRBJ1-2	.	CASSADGTGLSYTF	TGTGCCAGCAGCGCCGACGGAACAGGCTTAAGCTACACCTTC
.	TRBV7-9	TRBJ2-7	TRBD1	CVSSFLTGVGYEQYF	TGTGTCAGCAGCTTTTTGACAGGGGTAGGCTACGAGCAGTACTTC
.	TRBV7-9	TRBJ2-3	.	CASSSSLVSGTDTQYF	TGTGCCAGCAGCTCATCACTAGTATCGGGCACAGATACGCAGTATTTT
.	TRBV12-3/TRBV12-4	TRBJ2-1	.	CASRNNRDEQFF	TGTGCCAGCAGGAATAACAGGGATGAGCAGTTCTTC
.	TRBV11-2	TRBJ2-1	TRBD2	CASSWTSGSSHNEQFF	TGTGCCAGCAGCTGGACTAGCGGGAGTTCCCACAATGAGCAGTTCTTC
.	TRBV7-9	TRBJ2-7	TRBD1	CASNSYGTVYEQYF	TGTGCCAGCAACTCCTACGGGACAGTGTACGAGCAGTACTTC
.	TRBV4-2	TRBJ1-6	.	CASSPTRGMGSPLHF	TGTGCCAGCAGCCCGACCAGGGGTATGGGTTCACCCCTCCACTTT
.	TRBV6-5	TRBJ2-3	.	CASSYDLRTQYF	TGTGCCAGCAGTTACGATTTGCGTACGCAGTATTTT
few	TRBV7-3	TRBJ2-7	.	CASSLSGGLGEQYF	TGTGCCAGCAGCTTATCAGGGGGGCTGGGCGAGCAGTACTTC
.	TRBV7-2	TRBJ2-1	TRBD2	CASSLRTARREGREQFF	TGTGCCAGCAGCCTCCGCACTGCGCGACGGGAGGGACGAGAGCAGTTCTTC